This section outlines one T cell receptor beta chain sequence together with its context. Its cognate antigen is unknown. This CDR3 contains 14 residues. Trimming took 4 bases from V and 2 from J; bases not matched to a gene: 4. Germline lookup yields CDR1 SGHNT and CDR2 YYREEE (reference sequence). This entry belongs to a study of T cell responses to AZD1222 COVID-19 vaccine. Study-level background: Timing groups of about 4 and about 12 weeks for second doses were pooled. Study findings and constraints: The donor cohort was predominantly white British with a female majority, and clonal diversity may have been underestimated. With two AZD1222 doses given, Spike-specific TCR breadth and depth both rose. After the peak T cell response, and only then, were repertoires sampled.

Measured with immunoSEQ multiplex PCR; TCRdb has only the in-frame clones, and not every one. The sample includes roughly 100,000 clones, roughly nine tenths seen only once; the top ten take roughly 26%. The chain has TRBV5-4 and TRBJ2-7; 9 nucleotides align to TRBD1. The clonotype originates from an adult in good health. Sequences were derived from peripheral blood, sampled on day 0 of AZD1222 vaccination. The CDR3 region has the DNA TGTGCCAGCAGCCTATGGACAGGGGCCTACGAGCAGTACTTC. Its protein is CASSLWTGAYEQYF.